The next 26 T cell receptor beta chains were all read from a single sample in a study of OX40 agonist ivuxolimab in advanced cancers. Profiling relied on immunoSEQ multiplex PCR, and the TCRdb table lists in-frame clones only, not all of them. The table shows around 40,000 clones, with 82% occurring only once. The sequencing used CD4+ or CD8+ T cells sorted from blood, collected in a trial of the OX40 agonist ivuxolimab. The receptors were gathered from an adult with an advanced solid tumor such as melanoma, head and neck, liver or kidney cancer.

By its share, this clone is medium-sized. This rearrangement joins TRBV10-1 to TRBJ2-2, with D unresolved. With 0 bases removed from V and 4 bases from J, the gap between germline ends came to 15 bases. In germline, CDR1 is WNHNN, CDR2 SYGVQD (reference sequence). The CDR3 has 17 amino acids. The CDR3 loop reads CASSESIGRRSTGELFF. The DNA of the CDR3 is TGCGCCAGCAGTGAGTCGATCGGCAGAAGAAGCACCGGGGAGCTGTTTTTT.

V gene TRBV19 combines with J gene TRBJ2-7; no clear D. This CDR3 region has 13 residues. V lost 5 bases to trimming and J lost 3 bases, with 11 bases between them. Per germline, CDR1 LNHDA and CDR2 SQIVND (reference sequence). The chain's CDR3 is CASSEIINYEQYF. DNA for the CDR3: TGTGCCAGTAGTGAAATCATAAACTACGAGCAGTACTTC.

A few counts support this clone. The chain carries TRBV6-6 and TRBJ2-3; D may be TRBD1 (6 bases). The germline gives CDR1 MNHNY, CDR2 SVGAGI (reference sequence). The CDR3 covers 15 residues. Trimming pared 6 bases from V and 0 bases from J, leaving 13 bases between. The CDR3 is CASRNRVASTDTQYF. The CDR3, as DNA: TGTGCCAGCAGGAACAGGGTGGCAAGCACAGATACGCAGTATTTT.

V gene TRBV5-4 combines with J gene TRBJ2-7; 9 bases are a match to TRBD1. The CDR3 length is 14 residues. Germline trimming cut 5 bases from V and 6 bases from J; bases unmatched to any gene: 9. CDR1 is SGHNT, CDR2 YYREEE, per germline (reference sequence). CDR3 sequence: CASSWGQGRLEQYF. CDR3 DNA: TGTGCCAGCAGTTGGGGACAGGGACGACTCGAGCAGTACTTC.

The chain combines TRBV2 with TRBJ2-7; 11 bases line up with TRBD2. The trim removed 7 bases at V and 2 bases at J, leaving 4 bases unmatched. The CDR3 consists of 14 residues. Germline CDR1 and CDR2: SNHLY and FYNNEI. DNA of the CDR3: TGTGCCAGCAATCCTAGCGGGGGGACCTACGAGCAGTACTTC. Encoded protein: CASNPSGGTYEQYF.

The J gene is TRBJ2-7, the V gene TRBV18; D is unclear. The germline gives CDR1 KGHSH, CDR2 LQKENI. The CDR3 covers 14 residues. Trimming removed 0 bases from V and 4 bases from J, with 10 bases in between. CDR3: CASSPPLVGYEQYF. The CDR3 bases are TGTGCCAGCTCACCACCGCTGGTTGGGTACGAGCAGTACTTC.

The chain uses TRBV10-2 and TRBJ1-4; TRBD1 matches 9 bases. From germline, CDR1 is WSHSY and CDR2 SAAADI. J gave up 15 bases and V 0 bases, and 5 bases lay outside the gene matches. The CDR3 is 13 residues long. The CDR3 DNA reads TGCGCCAGCAGTGAGTCGACAGGGGGGAGATTGTTTTTT. This translates into CASSESTGGRLFF.

The CDR3 coding sequence is TGTGCCAGCTCACCACCCAGGGGATCCAGGAACACTGAAGCTTTCTTT. It yields the protein CASSPPRGSRNTEAFF. The chain couples TRBV18 to TRBJ1-1; perhaps TRBD1 as D (6 bases). Looked up from germline, CDR1 is KGHSH and CDR2 is LQKENI. V lost 0 bases to trimming and J lost 1 base, with 12 bases between them. The CDR3 runs to 16 residues.

The CDR3 bases are TGCGCCAGCAGCTTGGGCATCAGGAACACTGAAGCTTTCTTT. Residues: CASSLGIRNTEAFF. The V call is TRBV5-1, the J call TRBJ1-1, with no clear D. The germline CDR1 and CDR2 sequences are SGHRS and YFSETQ. The CDR3 is made up of 14 amino acids. Trimming shortened V by 0 bases and J by 1 base, and 7 bases separated the two germline ends.

The rearrangement links TRBV29-1 to TRBJ2-1, with TRBD2 identical over 7 bases. CDR1 is SQVTM and CDR2 is ANQGSEA in the germline V gene. The CDR3 loop spans 13 amino acids. The V and J ends lost 2 bases and 6 bases, in that order; junction bases with no gene match: 4. CDR3 amino acids: CSVERGDVNEQFF. CDR3 in DNA: TGCAGCGTTGAACGGGGGGACGTCAATGAGCAGTTCTTC.

In this sample, this clone turned up a few times. The J gene is TRBJ2-5, the V gene TRBV21-1; the DNA was not compared with TRBD1, the D call given in the table. TRBV21-1 is noted as a pseudogene. The CDR3 has 13 residues. The CDR3 protein is CASRWAAQETQYF. The CDR3 DNA is TGTGCCAGCAGATGGGCCGCACAAGAGACCCAGTACTTC.

The gene calls are TRBV7-8 and TRBJ2-1; 7 positions match TRBD1. V lost 1 base and J lost 10; bases outside the gene matches: 10. Per germline, CDR1 SGHVS and CDR2 FQNEAQ. The CDR3 sequence is 15 residues long. The CDR3 is CASSLVGQGVREQFF. The CDR3 nucleotides are TGTGCCAGCAGCTTAGTTGGCCAGGGGGTAAGGGAGCAGTTCTTC.

V and J are TRBV6-5 and TRBJ1-5, with 7 bases fitting TRBD1. This CDR3 is 13 amino acids long. The J segment lost 6 bases and the V segment lost 5 bases, leaving 4 bases of the junction unmatched. CDR1 is MNHEY, CDR2 SVGAGI, per germline. CDR3 nucleotides: TGTGCCAGCAGTCTACAGGGGAGTCAGCCCCAGCATTTT. Translation gives CASSLQGSQPQHF.

This clone was counted once. The chain has TRBV9 and TRBJ2-3, with D perhaps TRBD2 (7 bases). The ends were cut back, 6 bases at V and 4 bases at J, with 15 bases in the middle. The germline V gene encodes CDR1 SGDLS and CDR2 YYNGEE. The CDR3 consists of 14 residues. Here the CDR3 reads CASTLRGGADTQYF. The CDR3 bases are TGTGCCAGCACTTTAAGAGGGGGGGCAGATACGCAGTATTTT.

This chain links TRBV18 with TRBJ2-5, with a possible D match to TRBD1 (5 bases). The CDR3 consists of 12 residues. The germline V gene has CDR1 KGHSH and CDR2 LQKENI. Trimming left V 4 bases short and J 5 bases short, with 8 bases between. The CDR3 DNA follows: TGTGCCAGCTCACTAGCAGGGGAGACCCAGTACTTC. Its protein product is CASSLAGETQYF.

The V gene is TRBV28, the J gene TRBJ2-1; D possibly matches TRBD1 or TRBD2 (5 bases each). Trimming left V 6 bases short and J 9 bases short, with 18 bases between. The germline V gene has CDR1 MDHEN and CDR2 SYDVKM. The CDR3 extends over 14 amino acids. The CDR3 here is CASSRAGTAVEQFF. The CDR3 DNA sequence: TGTGCCAGCAGCCGAGCCGGGACGGCCGTTGAGCAGTTCTTC.

The table lists this clone with a few counts. Other DNA sequences within the sample encode an identical CDR3. The rearrangement joins TRBV7-3 to TRBJ1-1; D ambiguous. The CDR3 has 14 residues. Trimming left V 5 bases short and J 1 base short, with 11 bases between. In germline, CDR1 is SGHTA, CDR2 FQGTGA. Written as DNA, the CDR3 is TGTGCCAGCAGCCCCGGCCCGGAGAACACTGAAGCTTTCTTT. The encoded protein is CASSPGPENTEAFF.

Here the CDR3 reads CASSQVSGGRQPQHF. The CDR3 nucleotides are TGTGCCAGCAGCCAGGTTTCGGGGGGACGACAGCCCCAGCATTTT. The chain uses TRBV6-5 and TRBJ1-5, with TRBD1 as a possible D gene (5 bases). Germline V gene lookup returns CDR1 MNHEY and CDR2 SVGAGI. There are 15 residues in the CDR3. V was shortened by 6 bases and J by 7 bases, with 19 bases between the two germline ends.

This rearrangement joins TRBV19 to TRBJ2-7; D could derive from TRBD1 or TRBD2 (6 bases each). The CDR3 covers 15 residues. The V gene lost 5 bases and the J gene lost 5 bases, with 19 bases spanning the gap. Germline CDR1 reads LNHDA; CDR2 reads SQIVND (reference sequence). CDR3 region: CASSGLQGLKDEQYF. CDR3 sequence (DNA): TGTGCCAGTAGTGGACTACAGGGCTTAAAGGACGAGCAGTACTTC. The variable domain in full, completed from reference TRBV19 and TRBJ2-7, reads DGGITQSPKYLFRKEGQNVTLSCEQNLNHDAMYWYRQDPGQGLRLIYYSQIVNDFQKGDIAEGYSVSREKKESFPLTVTSAQKNPTAFYLCASSGLQGLKDEQYFGPGTRLTVT.

The V call is TRBV10-1, the J call TRBJ2-1; 8 bases agree with TRBD2. This CDR3 contains 15 residues. From germline, CDR1 is WNHNN and CDR2 SYGVQD (reference sequence). The J segment lost 10 bases and the V segment lost 4 bases, leaving 12 bases of the junction unmatched. CDR3 sequence: CASSVSTSDEPEQFF. The CDR3 DNA sequence: TGCGCCAGCAGTGTATCGACTAGCGACGAACCCGAGCAGTTCTTC.

The chain uses TRBV30 and TRBJ2-7, with 8 bases fitting TRBD2. J lost 7 bases, V lost 2 bases, and 1 base had no gene match. The CDR3 runs 11 residues. From germline, CDR1 is GTSNPN and CDR2 SVGIG (reference sequence). The CDR3: CAWSQRGEQYF. CDR3 bases: TGTGCCTGGAGTCAGCGGGGGGAGCAGTACTTC.

The gene calls are TRBV11-3 and TRBJ2-2; D is unresolved. Germline-derived CDR1 and CDR2 are SGHNT and YENEEA. The ends were cut back, 1 base at V and 5 bases at J, with 8 bases in the middle. CDR3 length: 14 amino acids. The CDR3 reads CASSLGFGTGELFF. CDR3 DNA sequence: TGTGCCAGCAGCTTAGGGTTTGGTACCGGGGAGCTGTTTTTT. The full variable domain, in which reference TRBV11-3 and TRBJ2-2 provide the parts outside the CDR3, is EAGVVQSPRYKIIEKKQPVAFWCNPISGHNTLYWYLQNLGQGPELLIRYENEEAVDDSQLPKDRFSAERLKGVDSTLKIQPAELGDSAVYLCASSLGFGTGELFFGEGSRLTVL.

The rearrangement links TRBV6-1 to TRBJ1-2; weak D call: TRBD1 (6 bases). This CDR3 comprises 12 residues. V lost 8 bases to trimming and J lost 4 bases, with 11 bases between them. Germline V gives CDR1 MNHNS, CDR2 SASEGT. The CDR3 spells CASGGGPYGYTF. The DNA of the CDR3 is TGTGCCAGCGGAGGGGGGCCCTATGGCTACACCTTC.

V and J are TRBV7-3 and TRBJ2-3, with 7 nucleotides matching TRBD2. Per the germline V gene, CDR1 is SGHTA and CDR2 is FQGTGA. V trimming: 3 bases; J trimming: 6 bases; junction bases outside the gene matches: 9. The CDR3 runs 15 residues. This CDR3 reads CASSFSPSGTDTQYF. DNA for the CDR3: TGTGCCAGCAGCTTTAGTCCCAGCGGGACTGATACGCAGTATTTT.

The chain uses TRBV19 and TRBJ2-5; no clear D gene. Between the trimmed V and J ends, which lost 8 bases and 1 base, there was a span of 5 bases. Per the germline V gene, CDR1 is LNHDA and CDR2 is SQIVND (reference sequence). CDR3 length: 11 amino acids. For the CDR3, the DNA is TGTGCCAGTCGGTTCCAAGAGACCCAGTACTTC. This encodes CASRFQETQYF.

This clone was counted between two and nine times. The chain combines TRBV5-6 with TRBJ2-7; D possibly corresponds to TRBD1 (6 bases). The V end was cut by 0 bases, the J end by 2 bases, with 9 bases between. The CDR3 totals 14 residues. Germline CDR1 reads SGHDT; CDR2 reads YYEEEE. CDR3 amino acids: CASSLAGQTYEQYF. The CDR3 coding sequence is TGTGCCAGCAGCTTGGCCGGACAGACCTACGAGCAGTACTTC.